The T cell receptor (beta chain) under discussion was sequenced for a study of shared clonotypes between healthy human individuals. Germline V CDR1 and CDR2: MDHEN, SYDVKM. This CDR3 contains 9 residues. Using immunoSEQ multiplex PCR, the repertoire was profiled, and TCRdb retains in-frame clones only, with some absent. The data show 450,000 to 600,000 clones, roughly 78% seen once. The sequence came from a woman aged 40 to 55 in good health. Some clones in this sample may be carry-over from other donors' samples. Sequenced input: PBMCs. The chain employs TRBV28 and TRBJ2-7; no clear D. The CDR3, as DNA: TGTTGGGCGAATAACGAGCAGTACTTC. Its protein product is CWANNEQYF.